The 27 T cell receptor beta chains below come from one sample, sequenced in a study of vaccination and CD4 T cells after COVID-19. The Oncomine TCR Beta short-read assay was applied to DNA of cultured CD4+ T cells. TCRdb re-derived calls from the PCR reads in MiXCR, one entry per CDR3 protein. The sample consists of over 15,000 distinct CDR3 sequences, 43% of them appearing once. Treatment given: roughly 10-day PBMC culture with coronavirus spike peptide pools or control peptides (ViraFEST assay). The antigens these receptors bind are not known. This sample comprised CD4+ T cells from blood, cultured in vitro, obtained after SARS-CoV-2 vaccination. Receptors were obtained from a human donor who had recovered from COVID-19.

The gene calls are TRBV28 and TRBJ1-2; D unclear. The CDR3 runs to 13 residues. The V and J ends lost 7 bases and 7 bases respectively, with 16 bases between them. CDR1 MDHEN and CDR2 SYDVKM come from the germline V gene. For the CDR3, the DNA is TGTGCCAGCACCGCCCCCGAACGGGGTGGCTACACCTTC. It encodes CASTAPERGGYTF.

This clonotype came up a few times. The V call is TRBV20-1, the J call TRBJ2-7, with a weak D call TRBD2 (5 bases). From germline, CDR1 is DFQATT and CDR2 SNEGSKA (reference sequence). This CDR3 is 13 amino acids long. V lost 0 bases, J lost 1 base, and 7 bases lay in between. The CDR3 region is CSARDTRSYEQYF. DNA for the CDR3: TGCAGTGCTAGAGATACTAGATCCTACGAGCAGTACTTC.

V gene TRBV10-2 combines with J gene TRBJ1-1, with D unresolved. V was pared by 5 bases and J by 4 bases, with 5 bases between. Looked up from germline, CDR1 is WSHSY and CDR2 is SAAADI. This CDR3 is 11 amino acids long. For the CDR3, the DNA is TGCGCCAGCAGTAGAAGCACTGAAGCTTTCTTT. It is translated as CASSRSTEAFF.

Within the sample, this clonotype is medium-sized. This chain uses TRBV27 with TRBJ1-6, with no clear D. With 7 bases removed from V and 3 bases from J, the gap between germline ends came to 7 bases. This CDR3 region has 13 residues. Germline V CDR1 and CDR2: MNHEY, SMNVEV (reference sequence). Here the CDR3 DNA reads TGTGCCAGCAAACCCCGCTATAATTCACCCCTCCACTTT. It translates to CASKPRYNSPLHF.

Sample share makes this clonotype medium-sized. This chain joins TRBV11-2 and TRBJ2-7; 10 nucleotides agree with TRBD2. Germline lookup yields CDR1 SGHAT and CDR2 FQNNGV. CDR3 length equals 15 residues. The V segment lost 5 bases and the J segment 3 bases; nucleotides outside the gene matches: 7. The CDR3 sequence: CASSLGLADRYEQYF. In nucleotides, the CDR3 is TGTGCCAGCAGCCTCGGACTAGCGGACCGCTACGAGCAGTACTTC.

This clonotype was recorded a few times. This CDR3 reads CASSEYRQGNYGYTF. CDR3 coding DNA: TGTGCCAGCAGTGAATACAGACAGGGCAACTATGGCTACACCTTC. V gene TRBV6-1 combines with J gene TRBJ1-2; 7 bases fit TRBD1. Germline V gene sequence: CDR1 MNHNS, CDR2 SASEGT. CDR3 length equals 15 residues. V was pared by 2 bases and J by 2 bases, with 5 bases of the junction left unmatched.

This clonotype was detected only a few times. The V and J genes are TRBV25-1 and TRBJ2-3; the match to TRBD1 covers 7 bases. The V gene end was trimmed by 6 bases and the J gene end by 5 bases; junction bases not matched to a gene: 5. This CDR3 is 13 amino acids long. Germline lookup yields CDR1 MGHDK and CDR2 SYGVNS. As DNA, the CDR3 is TGTGCCAGCAGGGAACAGGGGATAGATACGCAGTATTTT. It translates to CASREQGIDTQYF.

CDR3: CASSGQRGADTQYF. CDR3 sequence (DNA): TGTGCCAGCTCCGGCCAGAGAGGCGCAGATACGCAGTATTTT. V is TRBV5-5 and J is TRBJ2-3, with D unclear. The length of the CDR3 is 14 residues. V lost 7 bases to trimming and J lost 4 bases, with 16 bases between them. Germline assignment: CDR1 SGHKS and CDR2 YYEKEE (reference sequence).

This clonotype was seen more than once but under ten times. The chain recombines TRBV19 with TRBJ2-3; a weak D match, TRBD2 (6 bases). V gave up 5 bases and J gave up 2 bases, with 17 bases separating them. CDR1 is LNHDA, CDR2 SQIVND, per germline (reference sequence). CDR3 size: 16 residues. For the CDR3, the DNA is TGTGCCAGTAGTGGGGGGACCCGGTTTTCCACAGATACGCAGTATTTT. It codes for CASSGGTRFSTDTQYF.

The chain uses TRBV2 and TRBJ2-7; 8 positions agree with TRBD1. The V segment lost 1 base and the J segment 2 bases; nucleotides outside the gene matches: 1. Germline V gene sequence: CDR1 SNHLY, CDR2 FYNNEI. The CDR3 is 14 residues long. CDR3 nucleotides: TGTGCCAGCAGTGAAGACAGGGGGGCCTACGAGCAGTACTTC. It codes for CASSEDRGAYEQYF.

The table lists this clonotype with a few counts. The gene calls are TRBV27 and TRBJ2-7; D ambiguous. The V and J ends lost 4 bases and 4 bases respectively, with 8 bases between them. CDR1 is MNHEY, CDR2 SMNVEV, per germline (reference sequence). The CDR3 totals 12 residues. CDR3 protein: CASSSTHYEQYF. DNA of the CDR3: TGTGCCAGCAGTTCGACGCATTACGAGCAGTACTTC.

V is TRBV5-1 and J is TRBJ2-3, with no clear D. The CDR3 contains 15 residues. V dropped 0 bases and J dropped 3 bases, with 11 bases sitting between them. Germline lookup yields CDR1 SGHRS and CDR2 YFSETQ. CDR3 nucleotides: TGCGCCAGCAGCTTGGGTCCCCAAGAGACAGATACGCAGTATTTT. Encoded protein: CASSLGPQETDTQYF.

The CDR3 DNA reads as TGTGCCAGCAGCTTATTATCCACCGACACAGATACGCAGTATTTT. This translates into CASSLLSTDTDTQYF. The chain has TRBV11-2 and TRBJ2-3, with D hard to call. CDR3 length equals 15 residues. Germline CDR1 and CDR2: SGHAT and FQNNGV. With 2 bases removed from V and 2 bases from J, the gap between germline ends came to 11 bases.

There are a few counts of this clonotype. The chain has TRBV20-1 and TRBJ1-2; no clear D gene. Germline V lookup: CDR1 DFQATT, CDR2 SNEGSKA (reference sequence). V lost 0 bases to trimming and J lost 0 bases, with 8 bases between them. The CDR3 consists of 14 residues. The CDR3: CSARDPGANYGYTF. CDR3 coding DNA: TGCAGTGCTAGAGATCCGGGCGCTAACTATGGCTACACCTTC.

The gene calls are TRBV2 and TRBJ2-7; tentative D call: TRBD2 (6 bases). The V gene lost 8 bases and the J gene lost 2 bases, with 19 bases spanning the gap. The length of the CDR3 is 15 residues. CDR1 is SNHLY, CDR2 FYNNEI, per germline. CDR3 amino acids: CASSLRGGTTYEQYF. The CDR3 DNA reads TGTGCCAGCTCCCTGCGGGGAGGAACGACCTACGAGCAGTACTTC.

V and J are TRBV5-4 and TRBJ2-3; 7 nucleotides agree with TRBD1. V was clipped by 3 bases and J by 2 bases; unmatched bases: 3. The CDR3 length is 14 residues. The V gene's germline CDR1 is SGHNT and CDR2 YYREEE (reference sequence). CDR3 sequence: CASSSGQITDTQYF. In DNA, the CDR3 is TGTGCCAGCAGCTCGGGACAGATCACAGATACGCAGTATTTT.

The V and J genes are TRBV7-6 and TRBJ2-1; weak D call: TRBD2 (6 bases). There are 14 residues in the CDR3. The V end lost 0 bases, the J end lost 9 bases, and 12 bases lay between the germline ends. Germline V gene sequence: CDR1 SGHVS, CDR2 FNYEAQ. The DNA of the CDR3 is TGTGCCAGCAGCTTAGCGACTAGGGGATCTGAGCAGTTCTTC. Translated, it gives CASSLATRGSEQFF.

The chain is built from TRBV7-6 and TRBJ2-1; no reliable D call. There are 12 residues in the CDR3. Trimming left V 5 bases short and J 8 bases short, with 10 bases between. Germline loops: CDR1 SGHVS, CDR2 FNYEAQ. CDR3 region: CASSQRKDEQFF. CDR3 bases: TGTGCCAGCAGCCAAAGAAAGGATGAGCAGTTCTTC.

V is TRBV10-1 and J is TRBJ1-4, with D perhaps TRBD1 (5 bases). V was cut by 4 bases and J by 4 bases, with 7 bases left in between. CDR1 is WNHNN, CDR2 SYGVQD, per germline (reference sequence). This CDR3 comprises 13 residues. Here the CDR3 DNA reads TGCGCCAGCAGTGCGGGACTTAATGAAAAACTGTTTTTT. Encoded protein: CASSAGLNEKLFF.

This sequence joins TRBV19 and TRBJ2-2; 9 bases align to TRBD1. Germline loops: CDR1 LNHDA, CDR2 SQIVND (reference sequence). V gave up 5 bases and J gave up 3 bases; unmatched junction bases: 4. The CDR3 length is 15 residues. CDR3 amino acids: CASSPQGADTGELFF. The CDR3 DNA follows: TGTGCCAGTAGTCCACAGGGGGCGGACACCGGGGAGCTGTTTTTT.

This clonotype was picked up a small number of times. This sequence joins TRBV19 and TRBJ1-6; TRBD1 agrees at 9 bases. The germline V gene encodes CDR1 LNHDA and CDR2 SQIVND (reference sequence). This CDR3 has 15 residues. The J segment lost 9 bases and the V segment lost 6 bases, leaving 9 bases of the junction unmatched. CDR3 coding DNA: TGTGCCAGTAGCCAGACCCGGACAGGGGCTTCACCCCTCCACTTT. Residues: CASSQTRTGASPLHF. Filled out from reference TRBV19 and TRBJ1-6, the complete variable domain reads DGGITQSPKYLFRKEGQNVTLSCEQNLNHDAMYWYRQDPGQGLRLIYYSQIVNDFQKGDIAEGYSVSREKKESFPLTVTSAQKNPTAFYLCASSQTRTGASPLHFGNGTRLTVT.

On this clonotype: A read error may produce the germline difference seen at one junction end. CDR3 protein: CASSQDKGTPQLDF. The CDR3 DNA reads as TGTGCCAGCAGCCAAGATAAAGGGACACCGCAGTTAGACTTC. The chain recombines TRBV4-2 with TRBJ1-2; a weak D match, TRBD1 (6 bases). CDR3 length: 14 amino acids. Looked up from germline, CDR1 is LGHNA and CDR2 is YNFKEQ.

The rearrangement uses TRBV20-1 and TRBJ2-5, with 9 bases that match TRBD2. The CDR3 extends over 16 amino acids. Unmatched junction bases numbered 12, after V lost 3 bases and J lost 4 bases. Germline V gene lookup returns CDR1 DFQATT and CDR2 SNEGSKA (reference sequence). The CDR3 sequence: CSARAGLAGFRETQYF. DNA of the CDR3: TGCAGTGCTAGGGCGGGGCTAGCGGGATTTCGAGAGACCCAGTACTTC.

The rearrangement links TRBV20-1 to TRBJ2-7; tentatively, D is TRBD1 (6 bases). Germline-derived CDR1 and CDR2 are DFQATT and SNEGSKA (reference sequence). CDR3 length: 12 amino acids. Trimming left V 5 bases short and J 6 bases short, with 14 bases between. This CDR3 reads CSASQTGGEQYF. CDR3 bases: TGCAGTGCTTCGCAGACAGGAGGCGAGCAGTACTTC.

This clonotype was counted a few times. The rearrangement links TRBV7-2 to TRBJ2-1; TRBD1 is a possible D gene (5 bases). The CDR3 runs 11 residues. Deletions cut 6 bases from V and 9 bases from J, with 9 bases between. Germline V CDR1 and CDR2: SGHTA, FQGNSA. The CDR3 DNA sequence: TGTGCCAGCAGACAGGTGTCTGAGCAGTTCTTC. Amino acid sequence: CASRQVSEQFF.

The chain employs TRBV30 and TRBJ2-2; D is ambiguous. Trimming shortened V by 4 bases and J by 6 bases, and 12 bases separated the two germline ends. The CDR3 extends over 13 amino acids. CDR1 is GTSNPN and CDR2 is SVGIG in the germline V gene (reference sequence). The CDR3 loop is CAWTRLGAGELFF. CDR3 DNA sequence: TGTGCCTGGACCCGGTTGGGCGCCGGGGAGCTGTTTTTT.

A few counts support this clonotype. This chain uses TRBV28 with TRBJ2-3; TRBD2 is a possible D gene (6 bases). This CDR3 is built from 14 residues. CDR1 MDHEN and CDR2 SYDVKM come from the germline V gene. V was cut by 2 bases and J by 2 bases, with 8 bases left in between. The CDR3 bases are TGTGCCAGCAGTTTAACGGGAGTCACAGATACGCAGTATTTT. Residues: CASSLTGVTDTQYF.